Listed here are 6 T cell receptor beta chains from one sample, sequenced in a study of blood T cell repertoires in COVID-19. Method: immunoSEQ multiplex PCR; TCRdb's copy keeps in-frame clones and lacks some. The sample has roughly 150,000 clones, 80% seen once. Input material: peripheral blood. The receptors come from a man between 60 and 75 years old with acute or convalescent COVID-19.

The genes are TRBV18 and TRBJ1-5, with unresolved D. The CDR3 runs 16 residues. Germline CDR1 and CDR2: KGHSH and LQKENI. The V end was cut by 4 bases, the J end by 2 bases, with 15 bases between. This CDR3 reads CASSLNTGPGNQPQHF. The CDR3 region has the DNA TGTGCCAGCTCACTAAATACGGGTCCAGGCAATCAGCCCCAGCATTTT.

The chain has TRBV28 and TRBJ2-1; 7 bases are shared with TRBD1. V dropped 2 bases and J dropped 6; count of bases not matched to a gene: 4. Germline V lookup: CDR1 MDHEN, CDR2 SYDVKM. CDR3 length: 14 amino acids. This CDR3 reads CASSLDRVANEQFF. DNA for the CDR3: TGTGCCAGCAGTTTAGACAGGGTGGCCAATGAGCAGTTCTTC.

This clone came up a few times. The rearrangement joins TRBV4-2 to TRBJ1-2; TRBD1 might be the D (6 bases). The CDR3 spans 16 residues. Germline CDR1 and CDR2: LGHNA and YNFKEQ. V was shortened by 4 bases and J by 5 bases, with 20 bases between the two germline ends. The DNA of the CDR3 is TGTGCCAGCAGCCCCCGCCTCCAGCGGGGGCCGTATGGCTACACCTTC. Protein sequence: CASSPRLQRGPYGYTF.

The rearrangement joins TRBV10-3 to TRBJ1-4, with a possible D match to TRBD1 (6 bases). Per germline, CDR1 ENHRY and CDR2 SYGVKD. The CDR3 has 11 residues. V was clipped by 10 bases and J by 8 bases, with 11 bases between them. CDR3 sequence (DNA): TGTGCCACAGGGGTTAGAGAAAAACTGTTTTTT. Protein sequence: CATGVREKLFF.

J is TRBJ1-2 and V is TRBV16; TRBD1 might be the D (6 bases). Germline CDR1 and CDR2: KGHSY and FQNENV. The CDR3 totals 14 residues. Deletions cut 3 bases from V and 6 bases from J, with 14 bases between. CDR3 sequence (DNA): TGTGCCAGCAGCCAGTCTCGGACAGCCAATGGCTACACCTTC. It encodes CASSQSRTANGYTF.

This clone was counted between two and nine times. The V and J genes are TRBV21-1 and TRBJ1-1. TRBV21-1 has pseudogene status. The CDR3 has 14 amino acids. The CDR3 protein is CASSTKGAVTEAFF. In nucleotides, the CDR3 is TGTGCCAGCAGCACAAAGGGAGCAGTCACTGAAGCTTTCTTT.